This note documents a single T cell receptor (beta chain) sequence. The data originate from a study of blood T cell repertoires in COVID-19. Study information: COVID-19 samples collected from the United States, Italy and Spain covered acute and convalescent phases. In each case, the material was cDNA or gDNA derived from T cells, B-cell-depleted T cells, or PBMCs.

In the authors' workflow: It was from reference gene primer amplification that nucleated cell counts were estimated. Assay: immunoSEQ multiplex PCR; the TCRdb copy retains only in-frame clones and omits some. That table is the source of V, J and clone size, and D and trimming were worked out from the DNA. Counted here are about 240,000 clones, around 83% occurring once; the ten biggest clones make up roughly 9.6%. The CDR3 consists of 14 residues. The trim removed 1 base at V and 4 bases at J, leaving 4 bases unmatched. Germline-derived CDR1 and CDR2 are SQVTM and ANQGSEA. The chain has TRBV29-1 and TRBJ1-2; 9 bases agree with TRBD1. The clonotype comes from a woman of 80 years or more with acute or convalescent COVID-19. Specimen: peripheral blood. The CDR3 spells CSVEGGDRVYGYTF. The CDR3 DNA sequence: TGCAGCGTTGAAGGTGGGGACAGGGTCTATGGCTACACCTTC.